The rows below give T cell receptor beta chains drawn from one sample of a study of PD-1 blockade in classical Hodgkin lymphoma. Method: immunoSEQ multiplex PCR; TCRdb's copy keeps in-frame clones and lacks some. This table has roughly 64,000 clones, more than 90% appearing once. The sample in question was peripheral blood mononuclear cells (PBMCs), obtained before the fourth cycle of nivolumab. These receptor sequences come from a human donor with classical Hodgkin lymphoma. CDR3s leave out the opening cysteine and the closing phenylalanine or tryptophan. Not all rows give a size; the values are once, few, many and, for expanded clones, a class.

TRBV21-1	TRBJ1-5	-	ASSKAAGRYSNQPQH
TRBV6-5	TRBJ2-7	-	ASSYGGGRVDEQY
TRBV18	TRBJ1-6	-	ASSPGDSPLH
TRBV12-5	TRBJ2-1	once	ASGLSLAGAYNEQF
TRBV6-1	TRBJ1-2	once	ASSEVPQGGYGYT
TRBV5-6	TRBJ2-5	once	ASTPGRRVEETQY
TRBV5-5	TRBJ1-1	-	ASSVDRGRAF
TRBV15	TRBJ2-7	-	ATSRTGTSEQY
TRBV5-1	TRBJ2-5	-	ASNPRLAREETQY
TRBV19	TRBJ2-2	-	ASSGGGTGELF
TRBV5-4	TRBJ2-5	-	ASSLATSGSKETQY
TRBV19	TRBJ1-5	-	ASSLNREQPQH
TRBV27	TRBJ2-7	-	ASSLGMGPYEQY
TRBV28	TRBJ2-7	-	ASRGRLYEQY
TRBV5-1	TRBJ2-5	-	ASSGQRAPQETQY
TRBV6-5	TRBJ1-1	-	ASSIGQGRVTEAF
TRBV4-1	TRBJ1-5	-	ASSQLGGPIYSNQPQH
TRBV11-3	TRBJ2-2	-	ASSFGRATGELF
TRBV5-6	TRBJ2-3	few	ASKRGSTDTQY
TRBV18	TRBJ2-6	-	ASSLRKGDTYNSGANVLT
TRBV2	TRBJ2-7	-	ASRSSGGGYEQY
TRBV2	TRBJ1-1	once	ASSEDGTGAF
TRBV5-4	TRBJ2-6	-	ASSLVGSGANVLT
TRBV12-2	TRBJ1-5	-	ASRLVGTPYSNQPQH
TRBV16	TRBJ2-3	-	ASSAASGRADTQY
TRBV23-1	TRBJ2-7	-	ASWTAPYEQY
TRBV11-3	TRBJ2-2	-	ASSRTSGELF
TRBV7-8	TRBJ1-5	-	ASSLGSNSNQPQH
TRBV20-1	TRBJ1-6	-	SAGHAALH
TRBV19	TRBJ1-1	-	ASSMRLNTEAF
TRBV6-6	TRBJ2-3	-	ASSWTGQATDTQY
TRBV6-1	TRBJ2-2	few	ASSVSLPNTGELF
TRBV4-2	TRBJ1-4	-	ASSQGVGQMDEKLF
TRBV6-6	TRBJ2-2	-	ASKHRENTGELF
TRBV6-1	TRBJ1-6	-	ASSDPTGNSPLH
TRBV18	TRBJ1-5	-	ASSPLPWTEYSNQPQH
TRBV27	TRBJ1-2	-	ASSLSGANYGYT
TRBV7-9	TRBJ1-2	-	ASSLQGDYGYT
TRBV6-1	TRBJ2-1	-	ASSPTSGTYNEQF
TRBV28	TRBJ1-5	-	ASSPGQFNQPQH
TRBV28	TRBJ2-1	-	ASSPPLGLGRDEQF
TRBV2	TRBJ1-4	-	ASSDAEDRGRFGWSEKLF
TRBV23-1	TRBJ2-5	-	ASSRRGSETQY
TRBV10-3	TRBJ1-5	-	AISEGINSNQPQH
TRBV27	TRBJ2-1	once	ASSPGLAGVSEQF
TRBV18	TRBJ1-4	-	ASSRNRGGDEKLF
TRBV14	TRBJ2-1	-	ASSQDPLGTTSYNEQF
TRBV30	TRBJ2-1	-	AWRTRLASYNEQF
TRBV7-9	TRBJ2-2	-	ASSPVAGGPAGELF
TRBV7-2	TRBJ2-2	-	ASSLVGTGGTNTGELF